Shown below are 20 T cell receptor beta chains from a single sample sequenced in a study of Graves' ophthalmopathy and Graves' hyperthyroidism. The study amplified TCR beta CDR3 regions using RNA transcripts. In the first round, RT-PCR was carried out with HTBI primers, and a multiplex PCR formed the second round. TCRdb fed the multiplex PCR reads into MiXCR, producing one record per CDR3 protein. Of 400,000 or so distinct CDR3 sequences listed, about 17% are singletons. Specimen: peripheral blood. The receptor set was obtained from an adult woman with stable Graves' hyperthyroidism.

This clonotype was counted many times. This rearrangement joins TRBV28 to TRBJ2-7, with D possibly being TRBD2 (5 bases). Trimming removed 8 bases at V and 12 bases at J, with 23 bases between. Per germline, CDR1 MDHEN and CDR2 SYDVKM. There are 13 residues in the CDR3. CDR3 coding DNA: TGTGCCAGCTCTCCAGGTCCTCTCCTAGAGGGGTACTTC. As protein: CASSPGPLLEGYF.

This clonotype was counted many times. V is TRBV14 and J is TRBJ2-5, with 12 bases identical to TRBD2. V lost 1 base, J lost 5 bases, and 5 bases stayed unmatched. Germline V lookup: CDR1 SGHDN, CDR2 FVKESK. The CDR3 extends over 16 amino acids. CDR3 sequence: CASSQVLAGGLETQYF. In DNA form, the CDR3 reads TGTGCCAGCAGCCAAGTTCTAGCGGGAGGGCTCGAGACCCAGTACTTC. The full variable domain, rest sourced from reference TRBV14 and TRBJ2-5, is EAGVTQFPSHSVIEKGQTVTLRCDPISGHDNLYWYRRVMGKEIKFLLHFVKESKQDESGMPNNRFLAERTGGTYSTLKVQPAELEDSGVYFCASSQVLAGGLETQYFGPGTRLLVL.

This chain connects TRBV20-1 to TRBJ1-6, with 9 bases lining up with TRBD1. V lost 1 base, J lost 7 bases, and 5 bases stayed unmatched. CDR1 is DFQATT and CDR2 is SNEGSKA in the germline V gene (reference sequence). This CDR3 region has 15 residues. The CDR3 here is CSARVWTGVNSPLHF. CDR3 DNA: TGCAGTGCTAGAGTTTGGACAGGGGTGAATTCACCCCTCCACTTT.

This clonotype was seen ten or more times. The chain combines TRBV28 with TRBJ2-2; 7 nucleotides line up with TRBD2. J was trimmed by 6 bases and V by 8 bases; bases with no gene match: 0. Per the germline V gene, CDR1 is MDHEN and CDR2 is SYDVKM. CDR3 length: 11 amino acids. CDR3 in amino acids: CASGRAGELFF. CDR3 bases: TGTGCCAGCGGGAGGGCCGGGGAGCTGTTTTTT.

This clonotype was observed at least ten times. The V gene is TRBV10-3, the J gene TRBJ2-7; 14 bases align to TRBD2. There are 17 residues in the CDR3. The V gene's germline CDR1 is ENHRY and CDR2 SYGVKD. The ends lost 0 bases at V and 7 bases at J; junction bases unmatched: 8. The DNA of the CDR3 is TGTGCCATCAGTGAGTCGTTGGGACTAGCGGGAGACCGGGAGCAGTACTTC. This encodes CAISESLGLAGDREQYF.

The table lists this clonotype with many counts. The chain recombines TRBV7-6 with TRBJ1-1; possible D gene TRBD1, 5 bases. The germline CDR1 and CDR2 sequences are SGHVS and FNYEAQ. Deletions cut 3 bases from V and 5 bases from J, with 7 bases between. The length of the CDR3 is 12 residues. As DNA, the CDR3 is TGTGCCAGCAGCTTCGCAGGGACTGAAGCTTTCTTT. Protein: CASSFAGTEAFF.

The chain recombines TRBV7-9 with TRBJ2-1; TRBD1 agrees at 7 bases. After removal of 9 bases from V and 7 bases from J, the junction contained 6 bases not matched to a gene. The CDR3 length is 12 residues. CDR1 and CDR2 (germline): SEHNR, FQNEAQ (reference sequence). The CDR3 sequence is CASETGRNEQFF. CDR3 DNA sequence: TGTGCCAGTGAGACAGGGAGAAATGAGCAGTTCTTC.

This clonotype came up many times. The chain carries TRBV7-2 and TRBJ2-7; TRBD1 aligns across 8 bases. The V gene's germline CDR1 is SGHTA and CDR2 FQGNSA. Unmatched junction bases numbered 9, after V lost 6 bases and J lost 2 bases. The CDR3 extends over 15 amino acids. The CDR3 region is CASSTAGTGAYEQYF. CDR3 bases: TGTGCCAGCAGTACTGCCGGGACAGGAGCCTACGAGCAGTACTTC.

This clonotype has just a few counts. The CDR3 nucleotides are TGTGCCAGCCACCGAAGACAGGGGTCCTATGGCTACACCTTC. This gives the protein CASHRRQGSYGYTF. The gene calls are TRBV6-2 or TRBV6-3 and TRBJ1-2, with TRBD1 matching 8 bases. This CDR3 region has 14 residues. CDR1 MNHEY and CDR2 SVGEGT come from the germline V gene. After removal of 8 bases from V and 4 bases from J, the junction contained 9 bases not matched to a gene.

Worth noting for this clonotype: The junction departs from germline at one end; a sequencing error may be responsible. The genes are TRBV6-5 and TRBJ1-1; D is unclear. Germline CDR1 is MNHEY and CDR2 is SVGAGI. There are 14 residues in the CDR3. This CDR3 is CASSYPGRATEASF. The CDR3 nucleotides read TGTGCCAGCAGTTATCCAGGTAGGGCCACTGAAGCTTCCTTT.

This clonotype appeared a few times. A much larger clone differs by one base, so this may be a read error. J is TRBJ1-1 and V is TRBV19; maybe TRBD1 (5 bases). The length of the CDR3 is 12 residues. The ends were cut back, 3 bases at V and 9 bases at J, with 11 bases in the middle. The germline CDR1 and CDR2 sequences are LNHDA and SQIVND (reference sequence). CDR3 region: CASSMGDGQAFF. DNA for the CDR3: TGTGCCAGTAGTATGGGGGACGGGCAAGCTTTCTTT.

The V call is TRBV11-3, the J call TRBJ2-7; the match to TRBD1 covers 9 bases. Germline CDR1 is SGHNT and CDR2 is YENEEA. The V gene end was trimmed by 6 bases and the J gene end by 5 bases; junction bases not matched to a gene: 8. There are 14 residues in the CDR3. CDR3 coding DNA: TGTGCCAGCAGATCCGGGACAGGGAAGGACGAGCAGTACTTC. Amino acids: CASRSGTGKDEQYF.

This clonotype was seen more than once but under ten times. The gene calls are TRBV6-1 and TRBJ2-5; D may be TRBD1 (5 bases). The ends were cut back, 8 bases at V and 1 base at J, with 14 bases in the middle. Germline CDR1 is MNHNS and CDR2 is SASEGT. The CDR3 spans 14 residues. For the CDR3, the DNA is TGTGCCAGCCAAACCCCCGACAGCCAAGAGACCCAGTACTTC. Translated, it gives CASQTPDSQETQYF.

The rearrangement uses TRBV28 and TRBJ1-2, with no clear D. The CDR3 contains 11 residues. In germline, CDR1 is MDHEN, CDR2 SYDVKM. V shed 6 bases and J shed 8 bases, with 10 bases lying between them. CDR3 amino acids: CASSANLGYTF. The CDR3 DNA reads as TGTGCCAGCAGCGCAAATTTAGGCTACACCTTC.

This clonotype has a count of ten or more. The CDR3 DNA is TGTGCCAGCAGACCTAACCGGGACAAGCCCTACGAGCAGTACTTC. Translation gives CASRPNRDKPYEQYF. The chain is built from TRBV11-2 and TRBJ2-7; possibly TRBD1 for D (6 bases). The CDR3 consists of 15 residues. V lost 6 bases to trimming and J lost 2 bases, with 17 bases between them. Germline V gene data show CDR1 as SGHAT and CDR2 as FQNNGV.

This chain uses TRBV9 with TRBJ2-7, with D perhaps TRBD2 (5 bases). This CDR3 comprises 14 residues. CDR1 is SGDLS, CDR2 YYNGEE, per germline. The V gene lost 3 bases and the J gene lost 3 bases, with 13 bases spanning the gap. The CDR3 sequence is CASSGGTGIYEQYF. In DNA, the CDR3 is TGTGCCAGCAGCGGAGGAACCGGGATCTACGAGCAGTACTTC.

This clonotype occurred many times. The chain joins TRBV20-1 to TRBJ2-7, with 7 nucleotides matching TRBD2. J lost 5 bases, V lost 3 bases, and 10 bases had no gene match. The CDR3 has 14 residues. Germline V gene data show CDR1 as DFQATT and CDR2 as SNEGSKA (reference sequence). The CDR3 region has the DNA TGCAGTGCTAGTGGGGCGGGAGTAGGCGACGAGCAGTACTTC. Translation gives CSASGAGVGDEQYF.

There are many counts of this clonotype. CDR3 DNA: TGTGCCAGCAGAGGGACAGGGCCTGGAAACACCATATATTTT. Its translation is CASRGTGPGNTIYF. V and J are TRBV12-3 or TRBV12-4 and TRBJ1-3; 9 nucleotides line up with TRBD1. The CDR3 is made up of 14 amino acids. Germline trimming cut 6 bases from V and 2 bases from J; bases unmatched to any gene: 2.

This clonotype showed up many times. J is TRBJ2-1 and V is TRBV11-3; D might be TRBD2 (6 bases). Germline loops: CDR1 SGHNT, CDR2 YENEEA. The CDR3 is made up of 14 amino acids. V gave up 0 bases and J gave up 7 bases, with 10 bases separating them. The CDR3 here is CASSLEQTSNEQFF. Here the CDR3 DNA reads TGTGCCAGCAGCTTAGAACAGACTAGTAATGAGCAGTTCTTC.

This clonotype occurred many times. The DNA for the CDR3 is TGTGCCAGCAGCCCCCCGGGACAGGGGGAAGAGACCCAGTACTTC. Amino acids: CASSPPGQGEETQYF. V gene TRBV2 combines with J gene TRBJ2-5; 11 positions agree with TRBD1. The CDR3 has 15 residues. Losses at the gene ends were 6 bases for V and 3 bases for J; bases not matched to a gene: 6. Germline-derived CDR1 and CDR2 are SNHLY and FYNNEI.